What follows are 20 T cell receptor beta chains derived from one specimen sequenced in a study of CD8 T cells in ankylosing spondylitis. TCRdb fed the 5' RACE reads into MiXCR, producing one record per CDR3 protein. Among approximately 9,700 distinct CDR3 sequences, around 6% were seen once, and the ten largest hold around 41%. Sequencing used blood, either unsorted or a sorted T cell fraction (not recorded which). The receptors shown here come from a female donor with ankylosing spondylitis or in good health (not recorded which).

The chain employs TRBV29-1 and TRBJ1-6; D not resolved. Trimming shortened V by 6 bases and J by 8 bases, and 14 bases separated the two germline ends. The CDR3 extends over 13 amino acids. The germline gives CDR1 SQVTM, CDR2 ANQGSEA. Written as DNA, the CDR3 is TGCAGCGTCAGCACCGCTCTGGATTCACCCCTCCACTTT. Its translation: CSVSTALDSPLHF. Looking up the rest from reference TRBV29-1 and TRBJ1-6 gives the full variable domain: SAVISQKPSRDICQRGTSLTIQCQVDSQVTMMFWYRQQPGQSLTLIATANQGSEATYESGFVIDKFPISRPNLTFSTLTVSNMSPEDSSIYLCSVSTALDSPLHFGNGTRLTVT.

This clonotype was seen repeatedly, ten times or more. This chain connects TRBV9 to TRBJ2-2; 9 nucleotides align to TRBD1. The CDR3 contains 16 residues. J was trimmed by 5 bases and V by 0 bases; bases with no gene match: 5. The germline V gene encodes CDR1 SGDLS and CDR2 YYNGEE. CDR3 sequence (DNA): TGTGCCAGCAGCGTAGGACAGGGGGGGTTTACCGGGGAGCTGTTTTTT. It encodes CASSVGQGGFTGELFF.

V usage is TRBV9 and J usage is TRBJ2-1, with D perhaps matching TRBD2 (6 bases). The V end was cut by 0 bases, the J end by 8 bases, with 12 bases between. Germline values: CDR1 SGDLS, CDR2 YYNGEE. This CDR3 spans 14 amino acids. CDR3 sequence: CASSVDPSVDEQFF. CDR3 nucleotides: TGTGCCAGCAGCGTAGATCCTAGCGTGGATGAGCAGTTCTTC.

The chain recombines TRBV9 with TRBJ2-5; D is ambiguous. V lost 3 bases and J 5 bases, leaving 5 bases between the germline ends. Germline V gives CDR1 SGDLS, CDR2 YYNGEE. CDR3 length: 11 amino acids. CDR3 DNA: TGTGCCAGCAGCGAAGGGGAGACCCAGTACTTC. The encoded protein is CASSEGETQYF.

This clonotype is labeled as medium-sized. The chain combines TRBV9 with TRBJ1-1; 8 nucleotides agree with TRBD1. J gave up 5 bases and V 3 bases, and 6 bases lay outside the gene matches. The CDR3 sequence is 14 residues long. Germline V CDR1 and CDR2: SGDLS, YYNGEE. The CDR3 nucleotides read TGTGCCAGCAGCGGAGGACAGGGTAAAACTGAAGCTTTCTTT. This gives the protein CASSGGQGKTEAFF. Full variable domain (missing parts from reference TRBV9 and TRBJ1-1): DSGVTQTPKHLITATGQRVTLRCSPRSGDLSVYWYQQSLDQGLQFLIQYYNGEERAKGNILERFSAQQFPDLHSELNLSSLELGDSALYFCASSGGQGKTEAFFGQGTRLTVV.

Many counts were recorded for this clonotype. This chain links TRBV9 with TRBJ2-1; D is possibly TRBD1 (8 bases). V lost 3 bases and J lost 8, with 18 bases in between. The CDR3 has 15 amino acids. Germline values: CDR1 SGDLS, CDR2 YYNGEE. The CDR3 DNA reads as TGTGCCAGCAGCGACAGGGGGGGGGGCCAAGATGAGCAGTTCTTC. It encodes CASSDRGGGQDEQFF.

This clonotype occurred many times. CDR3 in amino acids: CASSPHSGPYNEQFF. The CDR3 DNA reads as TGTGCCAGCAGCCCTCATAGCGGCCCCTACAATGAGCAGTTCTTC. This rearrangement joins TRBV9 to TRBJ2-1; D might be TRBD2 (6 bases). Per germline, CDR1 SGDLS and CDR2 YYNGEE. The CDR3 consists of 15 residues. The germline V and J ends were trimmed by 4 bases and 2 bases, with 13 bases remaining between them.

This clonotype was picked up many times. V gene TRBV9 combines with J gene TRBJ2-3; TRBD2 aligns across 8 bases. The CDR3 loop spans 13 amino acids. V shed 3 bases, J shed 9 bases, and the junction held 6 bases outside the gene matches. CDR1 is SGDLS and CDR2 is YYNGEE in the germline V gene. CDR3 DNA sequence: TGTGCCAGCAGCGGACAAGCGGGGGAGACGCAGTATTTT. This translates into CASSGQAGETQYF.

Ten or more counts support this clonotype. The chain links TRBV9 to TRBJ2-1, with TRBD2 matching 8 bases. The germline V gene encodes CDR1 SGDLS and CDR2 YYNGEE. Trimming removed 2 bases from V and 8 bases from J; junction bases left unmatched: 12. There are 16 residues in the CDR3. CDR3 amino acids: CASSVSIRGGGDEQFF. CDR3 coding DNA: TGTGCCAGCAGCGTTTCAATACGGGGGGGCGGGGATGAGCAGTTCTTC.

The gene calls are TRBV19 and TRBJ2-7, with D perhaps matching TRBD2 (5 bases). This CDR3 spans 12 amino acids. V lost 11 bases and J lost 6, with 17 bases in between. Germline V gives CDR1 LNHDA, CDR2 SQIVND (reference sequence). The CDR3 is CALKRTTFEQYF. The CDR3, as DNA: TGTGCCCTCAAGCGGACCACATTCGAGCAGTACTTC.

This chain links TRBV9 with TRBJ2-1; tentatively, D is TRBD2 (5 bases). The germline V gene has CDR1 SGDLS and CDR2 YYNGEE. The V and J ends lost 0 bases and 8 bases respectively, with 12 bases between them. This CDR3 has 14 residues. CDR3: CASSVDPSMDEQFF. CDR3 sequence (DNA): TGTGCCAGCAGCGTAGATCCTAGCATGGATGAGCAGTTCTTC.

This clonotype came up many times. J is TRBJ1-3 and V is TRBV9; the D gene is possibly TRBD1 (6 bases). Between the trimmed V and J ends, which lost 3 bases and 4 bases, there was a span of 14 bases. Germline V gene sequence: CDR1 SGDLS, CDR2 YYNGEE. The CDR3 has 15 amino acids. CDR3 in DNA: TGTGCCAGCAGCGCCCCAACAGGGTCAGGAAACACCATATATTTT. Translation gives CASSAPTGSGNTIYF.

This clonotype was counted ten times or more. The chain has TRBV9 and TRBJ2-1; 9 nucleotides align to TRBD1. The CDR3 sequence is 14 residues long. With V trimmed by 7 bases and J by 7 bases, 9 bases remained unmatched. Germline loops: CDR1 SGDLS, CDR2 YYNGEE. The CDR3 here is CASSGTGRNNEQFF. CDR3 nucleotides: TGTGCCAGCTCCGGGACAGGGCGGAATAATGAGCAGTTCTTC.

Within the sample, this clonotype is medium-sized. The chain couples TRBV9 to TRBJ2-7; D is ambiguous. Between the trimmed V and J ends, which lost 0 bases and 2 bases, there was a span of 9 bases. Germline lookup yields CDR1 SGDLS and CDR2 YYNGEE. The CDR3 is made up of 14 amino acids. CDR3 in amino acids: CASSVGGDTYEQYF. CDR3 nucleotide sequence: TGTGCCAGCAGCGTAGGAGGCGACACCTACGAGCAGTACTTC.

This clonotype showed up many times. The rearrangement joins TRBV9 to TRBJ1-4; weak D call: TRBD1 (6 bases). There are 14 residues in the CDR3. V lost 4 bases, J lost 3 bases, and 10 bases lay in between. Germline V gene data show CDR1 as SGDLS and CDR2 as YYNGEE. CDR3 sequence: CASSLTGSNEKLFF. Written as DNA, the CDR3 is TGTGCCAGCAGCTTGACAGGCTCTAATGAAAAACTGTTTTTT.

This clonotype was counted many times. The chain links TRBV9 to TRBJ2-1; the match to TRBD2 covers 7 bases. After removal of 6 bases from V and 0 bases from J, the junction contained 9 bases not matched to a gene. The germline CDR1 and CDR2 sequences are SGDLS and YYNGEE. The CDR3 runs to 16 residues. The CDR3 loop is CASTIQAGSSYNEQFF. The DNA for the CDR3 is TGTGCCAGCACGATCCAAGCGGGGAGCTCCTACAATGAGCAGTTCTTC.

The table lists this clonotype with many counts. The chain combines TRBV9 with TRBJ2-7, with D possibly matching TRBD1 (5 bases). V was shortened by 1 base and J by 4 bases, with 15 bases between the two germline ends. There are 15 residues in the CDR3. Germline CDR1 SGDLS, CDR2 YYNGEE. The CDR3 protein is CASSVLGDSTYEQYF. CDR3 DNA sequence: TGTGCCAGCAGCGTACTAGGGGATAGTACGTACGAGCAGTACTTC. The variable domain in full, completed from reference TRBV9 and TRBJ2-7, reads DSGVTQTPKHLITATGQRVTLRCSPRSGDLSVYWYQQSLDQGLQFLIQYYNGEERAKGNILERFSAQQFPDLHSELNLSSLELGDSALYFCASSVLGDSTYEQYFGPGTRLTVT.

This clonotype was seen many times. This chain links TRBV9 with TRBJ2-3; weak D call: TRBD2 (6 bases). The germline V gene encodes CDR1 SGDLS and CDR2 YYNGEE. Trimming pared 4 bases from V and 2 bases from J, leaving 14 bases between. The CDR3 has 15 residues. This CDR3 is CASSTPSGVTDTQYF. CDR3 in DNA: TGTGCCAGCAGCACCCCCTCGGGGGTCACAGATACGCAGTATTTT. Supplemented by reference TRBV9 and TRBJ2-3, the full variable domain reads DSGVTQTPKHLITATGQRVTLRCSPRSGDLSVYWYQQSLDQGLQFLIQYYNGEERAKGNILERFSAQQFPDLHSELNLSSLELGDSALYFCASSTPSGVTDTQYFGPGTRLTVL.

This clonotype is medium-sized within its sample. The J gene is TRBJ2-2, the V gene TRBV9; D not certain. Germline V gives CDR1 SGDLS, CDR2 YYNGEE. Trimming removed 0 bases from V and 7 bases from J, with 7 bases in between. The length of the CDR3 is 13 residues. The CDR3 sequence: CASSVVSHGELFF. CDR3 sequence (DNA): TGTGCCAGCAGCGTAGTGTCACACGGGGAGCTGTTTTTT.

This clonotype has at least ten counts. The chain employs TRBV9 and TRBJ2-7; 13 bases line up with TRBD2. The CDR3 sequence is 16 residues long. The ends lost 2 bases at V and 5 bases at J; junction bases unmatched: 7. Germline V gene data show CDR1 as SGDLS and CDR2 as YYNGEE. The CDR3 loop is CASSVTSGRAIDEQYF. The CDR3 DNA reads TGTGCCAGCAGCGTTACTAGCGGGAGGGCGATTGACGAGCAGTACTTC. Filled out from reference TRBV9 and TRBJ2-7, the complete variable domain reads DSGVTQTPKHLITATGQRVTLRCSPRSGDLSVYWYQQSLDQGLQFLIQYYNGEERAKGNILERFSAQQFPDLHSELNLSSLELGDSALYFCASSVTSGRAIDEQYFGPGTRLTVT.